This TCR beta chain comes out of a study of spatial heterogeneity in lung cancer. Each CDR3 protein gets one entry after TCRdb re-called the 5' RACE reads with MiXCR. The data hold about 3,300 distinct CDR3 sequences, with 7.5% to 10% observed a single time. CDR1 and CDR2 from the germline V gene are SGHRS and YFSETQ. Trimming removed 0 bases from V and 2 bases from J, with 13 bases in between. This CDR3 spans 16 amino acids. The sample's time point: sample taken at primary tumor resection. The source of this sequence is a male donor with early-stage non-small cell lung cancer. V gene TRBV5-1 combines with J gene TRBJ2-3; no clear D gene. The material sequenced was normal lung tissue next to the tumor, taken at surgery. In DNA, the CDR3 is TGCGCCAGCAGCTTGGTTCTGGGTGGATCCACAGATACGCAGTATTTT. Protein product: CASSLVLGGSTDTQYF. Full variable domain (remainder filled in from reference TRBV5-1 and TRBJ2-3): KAGVTQTPRYLIKTRGQQVTLSCSPISGHRSVSWYQQTPGQGLQFLFEYFSETQRNKGNFPGRFSGRQFSNSRSEMNVSTLELGDSALYLCASSLVLGGSTDTQYFGPGTRLTVL.